In this sample, the clone carrying this T cell receptor (beta chain) turned up a few times. No antigen is known for it. Some clones are missing from TCRdb's copy, which holds only in-frame ones; the method was immunoSEQ multiplex PCR. The repertoire holds about 140,000 clones, with about 76% as singletons. These data are taken from a study of cytotoxic CD8 clonotypes in ibrutinib-treated CLL. Across the study: A median roughly 11 months of treatment, range 6 to 36, preceded the collection of response samples. Study-wide results and limits: Under treatment, the uncommon public clonotypes either contracted or remained stable. Samples were collected at differing times from sustained-remission and progressing patients. Patients showed higher baseline clonality than age-matched healthy donors, and it tracked circulating CD8+ T-cell counts.

The junction had 6 bases not matched to a gene; V was cut back by 10 bases and J by 1 base. Germline V gene sequence: CDR1 ENHRY, CDR2 SYGVKD. The CDR3 is made up of 13 amino acids. The source is a human donor with chronic lymphocytic leukemia. Source: PBMCs, taken after 24 months of ibrutinib treatment. The chain recombines TRBV10-3 with TRBJ2-5, with 7 bases fitting TRBD1. CDR3 sequence (DNA): TGTGCCACCGGGACAGACCCCCAAGAGACCCAGTACTTC. Residues: CATGTDPQETQYF.